Shown below are 27 T cell receptor beta chains from a single sample sequenced in a study of identical twins. MiXCR was run by TCRdb on the 5' RACE reads, yielding one entry per CDR3 protein. The profile shows a few hundred thousand distinct CDR3 sequences, approximately 9.1% of them singletons. The sequencing sample was made of naive T cells sorted from blood. All receptors come from a woman aged 50 to 60 in good health.

This clonotype was recorded at least ten times. This sequence joins TRBV24-1 and TRBJ2-1, with 10 bases lining up with TRBD2. The V and J ends lost 1 base and 3 bases, in that order; junction bases with no gene match: 8. The CDR3 consists of 18 residues. Germline V gene lookup returns CDR1 KGHDR and CDR2 SFDVKD. The CDR3 loop is CATSDLPPPSGSYNEQFF. The CDR3 coding sequence is TGTGCCACCAGTGATTTACCCCCGCCTAGCGGGAGCTACAATGAGCAGTTCTTC.

This clonotype has a handful of counts. The rearrangement joins TRBV3-1 to TRBJ2-4; 7 positions agree with TRBD2. The CDR3 consists of 15 residues. Germline values: CDR1 LGHDT, CDR2 YNNKEL (reference sequence). J gave up 6 bases and V 3 bases, and 8 bases lay outside the gene matches. In DNA, the CDR3 is TGTGCCAGCAGCCAGGGTAGCGGGCGGGTAAACATTCAGTACTTC. Translating it yields CASSQGSGRVNIQYF.

The chain employs TRBV7-9 and TRBJ2-7, with D unclear. CDR3 length equals 16 residues. The germline CDR1 and CDR2 sequences are SEHNR and FQNEAQ (reference sequence). V was pared by 3 bases and J by 0 bases, with 15 bases between. The CDR3 reads CASSFGPSLSSYEQYV. In DNA, the CDR3 is TGTGCCAGCAGCTTCGGACCGTCGCTTAGCTCCTACGAGCAGTACGTC.

This clonotype was detected a few times. This chain connects TRBV12-3 or TRBV12-4 to TRBJ2-6; D remains ambiguous. Trimming took 8 bases from V and 2 from J, leaving 10 bases between them. The CDR3 length is 14 residues. CDR3 amino acids: CASATFTGANVLTF. In DNA, the CDR3 is TGTGCCAGCGCCACTTTTACTGGGGCCAACGTCCTGACTTTC.

This clonotype was seen more than once but under ten times. The V and J genes are TRBV19 and TRBJ2-5; D call uncertain. The CDR3 consists of 12 residues. The germline V gene encodes CDR1 LNHDA and CDR2 SQIVND (reference sequence). V lost 0 bases and J lost 2, with 1 base in between. The CDR3 loop is CASSIDQETQYF. In DNA form, the CDR3 reads TGTGCCAGTAGTATAGATCAAGAGACCCAGTACTTC.

Notes on this clonotype: A much larger clone differs by one base, so this may be a read error. This chain links TRBV20-1 with TRBJ2-1; no clear D. The CDR3 has 13 amino acids. Germline V lookup: CDR1 DFQATT, CDR2 SNEGSKA (reference sequence). The V end was cut by 1 base, the J end by 0 bases, with 4 bases between. The CDR3 sequence is CSARVDSYNEQFF. The DNA of the CDR3 is TGCAGTGCTAGAGTCGACTCCTACAATGAGCAGTTCTTC.

This clonotype has ten or more counts. The chain couples TRBV15 to TRBJ1-1; D is uncertain. The germline gives CDR1 LNHNV, CDR2 YYDKDF (reference sequence). The CDR3 runs to 14 residues. Trimming removed 0 bases at V and 3 bases at J, with 8 bases between. The CDR3 is CATSRDLVDTEAFF. In DNA, the CDR3 is TGTGCCACCAGCAGAGATCTGGTGGACACTGAAGCTTTCTTT.

The rearrangement links TRBV5-1 to TRBJ1-2; 10 positions match TRBD1. Germline V lookup: CDR1 SGHRS, CDR2 YFSETQ. The CDR3 sequence is 15 residues long. Trimming took 4 bases from V and 5 from J; bases not matched to a gene: 8. In DNA, the CDR3 is TGCGCCAGCAGCCCCTCCGGGACAGGGGATTATGGCTACACCTTC. Amino acid sequence: CASSPSGTGDYGYTF.

This clonotype was observed many times. The J gene is TRBJ2-7, the V gene TRBV12-3 or TRBV12-4; 9 bases match TRBD2. V lost 3 bases, J lost 3 bases, and 6 bases stayed unmatched. The length of the CDR3 is 15 residues. The CDR3 loop is CASSFVAGAFYEQYF. Here the CDR3 DNA reads TGTGCCAGCAGTTTTGTAGCGGGAGCCTTCTACGAGCAGTACTTC.

This sequence joins TRBV7-9 and TRBJ2-1, with TRBD1 as a possible D gene (6 bases). This CDR3 is 14 amino acids long. The V end lost 8 bases, the J end lost 4 bases, and 15 bases lay between the germline ends. Germline CDR1 and CDR2: SEHNR and FQNEAQ (reference sequence). The CDR3: CASAYRGQYNEQFF. Here the CDR3 DNA reads TGTGCCAGCGCCTATCGGGGACAATACAATGAGCAGTTCTTC.

The CDR3 coding sequence is TGTGCCAGCAGGCTCCGGGACCCCCCGGTCTACGAGCAGTACGTC. This translates into CASRLRDPPVYEQYV. V and J are TRBV21-1 and TRBJ2-7; the D call of TRBD1 is as the table states it, not checked on the DNA. TRBV21-1 is a known pseudogene. The length of the CDR3 is 15 residues.

In its sample, this clonotype was seen a few times. CDR3 protein: CASSSTSVVTGELFF. In nucleotides, the CDR3 is TGCGCCAGCAGCTCGACTAGCGTGGTGACCGGGGAGCTGTTTTTT. The gene calls are TRBV5-1 and TRBJ2-2; 8 bases map to TRBD2. The trim removed 3 bases at V and 5 bases at J, leaving 6 bases unmatched. CDR1 SGHRS and CDR2 YFSETQ come from the germline V gene. The CDR3 covers 15 residues.

This sequence joins TRBV5-1 and TRBJ1-5, with D possibly matching TRBD1 (5 bases). CDR3 length equals 18 residues. V lost 1 base to trimming and J lost 1 base, with 18 bases between them. CDR1 is SGHRS, CDR2 YFSETQ, per germline. This CDR3 is CASSLNPTRRGSNQPQHF. DNA of the CDR3: TGCGCCAGCAGCTTGAACCCCACCAGGCGGGGCAGCAATCAGCCCCAGCATTTT.

This clonotype was counted only a few times. The chain employs TRBV20-1 and TRBJ1-1, with 7 bases lining up with TRBD1. Germline V gene data show CDR1 as DFQATT and CDR2 as SNEGSKA (reference sequence). CDR3 length: 12 amino acids. The V gene end was trimmed by 5 bases and the J gene end by 4 bases; junction bases not matched to a gene: 4. In nucleotides, the CDR3 is TGCAGTGCTCCGAACAGGGGCACTGAAGCTTTCTTT. As protein: CSAPNRGTEAFF.

This clonotype was seen only a few times. V is TRBV29-1 and J is TRBJ1-2; no clear D gene. From germline, CDR1 is SQVTM and CDR2 ANQGSEA. CDR3 length equals 14 residues. Between the trimmed V and J ends, which lost 3 bases and 6 bases, there was a span of 17 bases. Written as DNA, the CDR3 is TGCAGCGTTGAGGGAACCGACACTCGCGATGGCTACACCTTC. It is translated as CSVEGTDTRDGYTF.

This clonotype was seen a handful of times. This chain connects TRBV5-4 to TRBJ2-2; D is perhaps TRBD1 (6 bases). Germline V lookup: CDR1 SGHNT, CDR2 YYREEE (reference sequence). The V and J ends lost 4 bases and 4 bases respectively, with 11 bases between them. The CDR3 contains 14 residues. The CDR3 DNA is TGTGCCAGCAGCCTGGGACAAGTCACCGGGGAGCTGTTTTTT. Its translation is CASSLGQVTGELFF.

This clonotype was seen more than once but under ten times. The V and J genes are TRBV6-5 and TRBJ2-2, with 9 bases identical to TRBD2. Germline trimming cut 7 bases from V and 6 bases from J; bases unmatched to any gene: 9. CDR3 length: 15 residues. Germline V CDR1 and CDR2: MNHEY, SVGAGI. CDR3 nucleotide sequence: TGTGCCAGCAAGACCGGGACTAGCCTCGCCGGGGAGCTGTTTTTT. Translation: CASKTGTSLAGELFF.

This CDR3 is CASSQGQGRDTQYF. CDR3 in DNA: TGTGCCAGCAGCCAAGGACAGGGGAGAGATACGCAGTATTTT. The rearrangement uses TRBV3-1 and TRBJ2-3; 8 nucleotides agree with TRBD1. CDR1 and CDR2 (germline): LGHDT, YNNKEL (reference sequence). This CDR3 region has 14 residues. The J segment lost 5 bases and the V segment lost 1 base, leaving 2 bases of the junction unmatched.

This clonotype has more than one count but fewer than ten. The CDR3 reads CASREAGLADTQYF. CDR3 bases: TGTGCCAGCAGAGAGGCGGGGCTCGCGGATACGCAGTATTTT. The chain joins TRBV6-5 to TRBJ2-3, with a tentative D call TRBD2 (6 bases). CDR1 and CDR2 from the germline V gene are MNHEY and SVGAGI. Trimming shortened V by 6 bases and J by 6 bases, and 16 bases separated the two germline ends. CDR3 size: 14 residues.

This clonotype was detected a few times. The chain employs TRBV29-1 and TRBJ2-3; a weak D match, TRBD1 (7 bases). The length of the CDR3 is 16 residues. V lost 3 bases and J 2 bases, leaving 18 bases between the germline ends. Germline CDR1 SQVTM, CDR2 ANQGSEA. The DNA of the CDR3 is TGCAGCGTTGACTGGAGGGGGCTCAAGTTCACAGATACGCAGTATTTT. Translation: CSVDWRGLKFTDTQYF.

This clonotype has more than one count but fewer than ten. The V call is TRBV5-1, the J call TRBJ1-2, with D possibly matching TRBD1 (5 bases). The germline CDR1 and CDR2 sequences are SGHRS and YFSETQ. V dropped 4 bases and J dropped 6 bases, with 10 bases sitting between them. The CDR3 extends over 12 amino acids. The CDR3 nucleotides read TGCGCCAGCAGCGTGGGGGGGAATGGCTACACCTTC. Translated, it gives CASSVGGNGYTF.

In this sample, this clonotype turned up many times. The rearrangement joins TRBV7-6 to TRBJ2-7; no clear D. Germline V gene data show CDR1 as SGHVS and CDR2 as FNYEAQ. The CDR3 totals 13 residues. Trimming stripped 1 base from V and 5 bases from J, with 9 bases between. CDR3 region: CASSLGDIDEQYV. The CDR3 nucleotides are TGTGCCAGCAGCTTAGGAGACATCGACGAGCAGTACGTC.

The chain uses TRBV7-9 and TRBJ2-1; TRBD1 aligns across 7 bases. After removal of 5 bases from V and 9 bases from J, the junction contained 10 bases not matched to a gene. Germline values: CDR1 SEHNR, CDR2 FQNEAQ (reference sequence). CDR3 length equals 14 residues. CDR3 region: CASSRIISGGEQFF. CDR3 in DNA: TGTGCCAGCAGCCGTATTATATCAGGGGGTGAGCAGTTCTTC.

In this sample, this clonotype turned up a few times. The gene calls are TRBV19 and TRBJ1-1; D gene uncertain. Germline assignment: CDR1 LNHDA and CDR2 SQIVND (reference sequence). The CDR3 length is 12 residues. The ends were cut back, 3 bases at V and 11 bases at J, with 13 bases in the middle. The CDR3 region is CASSMVGSEAFF. As DNA, the CDR3 is TGTGCCAGTAGTATGGTGGGATCAGAGGCTTTCTTT. Filled out from reference TRBV19 and TRBJ1-1, the complete variable domain reads DGGITQSPKYLFRKEGQNVTLSCEQNLNHDAMYWYRQDPGQGLRLIYYSQIVNDFQKGDIAEGYSVSREKKESFPLTVTSAQKNPTAFYLCASSMVGSEAFFGQGTRLTVV.

This clonotype showed up just a few times. The J gene is TRBJ2-1, the V gene TRBV27; 9 bases fit TRBD1. Germline V gene lookup returns CDR1 MNHEY and CDR2 SMNVEV (reference sequence). CDR3 length: 13 amino acids. V lost 8 bases and J lost 8; bases outside the gene matches: 7. The CDR3 reads CASRGQGRYEQFF. CDR3 nucleotides: TGTGCCAGCCGGGGACAGGGAAGGTATGAGCAGTTCTTC.

V gene TRBV2 combines with J gene TRBJ2-1, with 7 bases fitting TRBD1. CDR1 is SNHLY, CDR2 FYNNEI, per germline. The V segment lost 0 bases and the J segment 2 bases; nucleotides outside the gene matches: 4. This CDR3 is built from 16 residues. The CDR3 DNA is TGTGCCAGCAGTGAAGCGGTCGACAGGGCCTACAATGAGCAGTTCTTC. Protein sequence: CASSEAVDRAYNEQFF.

Ten or more counts support this clonotype. The V and J genes are TRBV5-5 and TRBJ2-5; 9 bases map to TRBD2. Germline V lookup: CDR1 SGHKS, CDR2 YYEKEE (reference sequence). V was clipped by 0 bases and J by 2 bases; unmatched bases: 5. The CDR3 has 16 residues. CDR3 sequence (DNA): TGTGCCAGCAGCTTGGCGGTAGCGGGAGCTCAAGAGACCCAGTACTTC. Translating gives CASSLAVAGAQETQYF.